This passage covers 8 T cell receptor beta chains from one sample sequenced in a study of identical twins. TCRdb redid the calling of the 5' RACE reads with MiXCR, one entry per CDR3 protein. This sample has approximately 140,000 distinct CDR3 sequences; 3% to 4% occur once, and the top ten carry 7.5% to 8.5%. Sequenced sample: memory T cells sorted from blood. All receptors derive from a man between 18 and 29 years old in good health.

This clonotype has at least ten counts. The chain is built from TRBV12-3 or TRBV12-4 and TRBJ2-2, with 13 bases matching TRBD2. The junction had 12 bases not matched to a gene; V was cut back by 6 bases and J by 8 bases. The CDR3 extends over 17 amino acids. The CDR3 protein is CASSTGLAGVRRGELFF. The CDR3 DNA reads as TGTGCCAGCAGCACCGGACTAGCGGGAGTTAGGCGAGGGGAGCTGTTTTTT.

Ten or more counts support this clonotype. The genes are TRBV27 and TRBJ1-1; D remains ambiguous. The CDR3 loop spans 14 amino acids. Germline assignment: CDR1 MNHEY and CDR2 SMNVEV (reference sequence). Trimming left V 2 bases short and J 2 bases short, with 9 bases between. In nucleotides, the CDR3 is TGTGCCAGCAGTTTACAGTTTACTAACACTGAAGCTTTCTTT. This encodes CASSLQFTNTEAFF.

This clonotype was counted at least ten times. The chain combines TRBV6-1 with TRBJ1-1; D not resolved. The V gene's germline CDR1 is MNHNS and CDR2 SASEGT. Deletions cut 7 bases from V and 3 bases from J, with 18 bases between. The CDR3 consists of 15 residues. The CDR3 sequence is CASKLTTGRDTEAFF. The CDR3 DNA is TGTGCCAGCAAATTAACTACTGGACGTGACACTGAAGCTTTCTTT.

The gene calls are TRBV6-2 or TRBV6-3 and TRBJ1-5; TRBD1 matches at 8 bases. The V gene's germline CDR1 is MNHEY and CDR2 SVGEGT. The CDR3 covers 17 residues. The J segment lost 5 bases and the V segment lost 6 bases, leaving 15 bases of the junction unmatched. The CDR3 protein is CASSTQGAKRGDQPQHF. CDR3 nucleotides: TGTGCCAGCAGCACCCAGGGGGCGAAACGGGGGGATCAGCCCCAGCATTTT.

This clonotype was found many times. The chain is built from TRBV6-4 and TRBJ2-2; D remains unclear. Trimming removed 3 bases from V and 1 base from J, with 9 bases in between. Germline V gene data show CDR1 as MRHNA and CDR2 as SNTAGT. The CDR3 loop spans 15 amino acids. The CDR3 here is CASSDHRKNTGELFF. The CDR3 coding sequence is TGTGCCAGCAGTGATCACAGAAAGAACACCGGGGAGCTGTTTTTT.

The sample holds many counts of this clonotype. The DNA of the CDR3 is TGTGCCAGCAGCTACGGACTAGCGGGAGGGCTCGGAGAGACCCAGTACTTC. Protein: CASSYGLAGGLGETQYF. The chain has TRBV7-9 and TRBJ2-5; 15 bases agree with TRBD2. Germline V CDR1 and CDR2: SEHNR, FQNEAQ (reference sequence). There are 17 residues in the CDR3. The V and J ends lost 4 bases and 4 bases, in that order; junction bases with no gene match: 7. The variable domain in full, completed from reference TRBV7-9 and TRBJ2-5, reads DTGVSQNPRHKITKRGQNVTFRCDPISEHNRLYWYRQTLGQGPEFLTYFQNEAQLEKSRLLSDRFSAERPKGSFSTLEIQRTEQGDSAMYLCASSYGLAGGLGETQYFGPGTRLLVL.

This clonotype was found many times. This chain uses TRBV24-1 with TRBJ2-1; possible D gene TRBD2, 5 bases. The length of the CDR3 is 15 residues. The germline gives CDR1 KGHDR, CDR2 SFDVKD. Deletions cut 5 bases from V and 2 bases from J, with 12 bases between. In DNA, the CDR3 is TGTGCCACCAGTGCTCCAAGCGGTACCTACAATGAGCAGTTCTTC. Amino acid sequence: CATSAPSGTYNEQFF.

There are many counts of this clonotype. CDR3 region: CASSQDRVAPREAFF. The CDR3 DNA sequence: TGCGCCAGCAGCCAAGATCGGGTAGCACCCCGTGAAGCTTTCTTT. This chain joins TRBV4-3 and TRBJ1-1; D is unclear. The V and J ends lost 0 bases and 7 bases respectively, with 15 bases between them. The CDR3 has 15 residues. Germline CDR1 is LGHNA and CDR2 is YSLEER.